These 27 T cell receptor beta chains were all obtained from the same sample, sequenced in a study of blood T cell repertoires in COVID-19. The repertoire was sequenced with immunoSEQ multiplex PCR; TCRdb's copy has only in-frame clones and lacks some. Of 100,000 to 150,000 clones in the sample, roughly four fifths are singletons; the top ten hold roughly 17%. Material for sequencing was peripheral blood. The receptors shown here come from a man under 40 with COVID-19, enrolled during active disease.

The rearrangement joins TRBV7-6 to TRBJ2-3, with TRBD2 matching 8 bases. V lost 2 bases, J lost 3 bases, and 4 bases stayed unmatched. The CDR3 has 15 residues. In germline, CDR1 is SGHVS, CDR2 FNYEAQ. CDR3: CASSLRAGDTDTQYF. DNA of the CDR3: TGTGCCAGCAGCTTAAGAGCGGGAGATACAGATACGCAGTATTTT.

J is TRBJ2-3 and V is TRBV19; D unclear. Germline V gene lookup returns CDR1 LNHDA and CDR2 SQIVND (reference sequence). Trimming left V 6 bases short and J 1 base short, with 11 bases between. This CDR3 region has 14 residues. The chain's CDR3 is CASRLSHRTDTQYF. The CDR3 DNA follows: TGTGCCAGTAGGTTGTCACACCGCACAGATACGCAGTATTTT.

The CDR3: CASSFAGGLNNQPQHF. The CDR3 nucleotides read TGTGCCAGCAGTTTCGCCGGGGGTTTGAACAATCAGCCCCAGCATTTT. The chain is built from TRBV28 and TRBJ1-5; D might be TRBD1 (5 bases). The germline V and J ends were trimmed by 3 bases and 3 bases, with 15 bases remaining between them. The CDR3 spans 16 residues. Germline V CDR1 and CDR2: MDHEN, SYDVKM.

The DNA for the CDR3 is TGTGCCAGCAATTTACTAAGAGCTAATTCACCCCTCCACTTT. Its protein is CASNLLRANSPLHF. The rearrangement joins TRBV2 to TRBJ1-6; D remains unclear. The V gene's germline CDR1 is SNHLY and CDR2 FYNNEI. The CDR3 has 14 amino acids. V lost 7 bases to trimming and J lost 6 bases, with 13 bases between them.

CDR3 DNA: TGCGCCAGCAGCTGGGGACAGGGCTCGGGCACAGATACGCAGTATTTT. The encoded protein is CASSWGQGSGTDTQYF. The J gene is TRBJ2-3, the V gene TRBV5-1, with 9 bases fitting TRBD1. Germline trimming cut 3 bases from V and 1 base from J; bases unmatched to any gene: 6. The CDR3 has 16 amino acids. Germline-derived CDR1 and CDR2 are SGHRS and YFSETQ.

The chain joins TRBV2 to TRBJ2-7; possible D gene TRBD1, 6 bases. From germline, CDR1 is SNHLY and CDR2 FYNNEI. Trimming pared 2 bases from V and 7 bases from J, leaving 18 bases between. This CDR3 has 15 amino acids. This CDR3 is CASSERLIQGWEQYF. The CDR3 DNA reads TGTGCCAGCAGTGAAAGGCTCATACAGGGTTGGGAGCAGTACTTC.

The chain is built from TRBV10-3 and TRBJ1-2, with D perhaps TRBD1 (6 bases). The ends were cut back, 7 bases at V and 0 bases at J, with 15 bases in the middle. The germline V gene encodes CDR1 ENHRY and CDR2 SYGVKD. The CDR3 runs 15 residues. DNA for the CDR3: TGTGCCATCAAGCGATCGGACAGCCCTAACTATGGCTACACCTTC. It codes for CAIKRSDSPNYGYTF.

This clone was found once. V and J are TRBV6-5 and TRBJ2-3, with TRBD2 matching over 11 bases. The length of the CDR3 is 16 residues. Germline V lookup: CDR1 MNHEY, CDR2 SVGAGI. The J segment lost 5 bases and the V segment lost 4 bases, leaving 8 bases of the junction unmatched. The CDR3 reads CASSSYSGRAGDTQYF. The CDR3, as DNA: TGTGCCAGCAGTTCCTATAGCGGGAGGGCCGGAGATACGCAGTATTTT.

V and J are TRBV7-2 and TRBJ1-1; D not certain. V lost 4 bases, J lost 6 bases, and 12 bases lay in between. Germline loops: CDR1 SGHTA, CDR2 FQGNSA. This CDR3 is built from 13 residues. The CDR3 bases are TGTGCCAGCAGCTCGTGGGCCAACGCTGAAGCTTTCTTT. This sequence encodes CASSSWANAEAFF.

The chain is built from TRBV12-3 or TRBV12-4 and TRBJ2-3, with 7 bases aligning to TRBD1. CDR3 length: 13 amino acids. V lost 6 bases, J lost 1 base, and 1 base stayed unmatched. This chain's CDR3 is CASSTGGTDTQYF. The CDR3 nucleotides read TGTGCCAGCAGCACAGGGGGCACAGATACGCAGTATTTT.

The genes are TRBV3-1 (or the pseudogene TRBV3-2) and TRBJ1-6; D not certain. V was trimmed by 1 base and J by 7 bases, leaving 5 bases between them. From germline, CDR1 is LGHDT and CDR2 YNNKEL (reference sequence). CDR3 length equals 13 residues. This CDR3 reads CASSQARNSPLHF. DNA for the CDR3: TGTGCCAGCAGCCAAGCCAGGAATTCACCCCTCCACTTT.

The rearrangement links TRBV7-9 to TRBJ1-3, with D unclear. CDR1 and CDR2 (germline): SEHNR, FQNEAQ (reference sequence). The CDR3 consists of 14 residues. Between the trimmed V and J ends, which lost 4 bases and 3 bases, there was a span of 10 bases. The CDR3 sequence: CASSSRPDGNTIYF. CDR3 bases: TGTGCCAGCAGCTCCCGTCCAGATGGAAACACCATATATTTT.

There are a few counts of this clone. The CDR3, as DNA: TGTGCCAGTAGTATATCCCAAGGGGGCAATGAGCAGTTCTTC. Encoded protein: CASSISQGGNEQFF. V and J are TRBV19 and TRBJ2-1, with D perhaps TRBD1 (6 bases). This CDR3 is built from 14 residues. The ends were cut back, 2 bases at V and 6 bases at J, with 11 bases in the middle. CDR1 and CDR2 from the germline V gene are LNHDA and SQIVND (reference sequence). The full variable domain, its missing parts supplied by reference TRBV19 and TRBJ2-1, is DGGITQSPKYLFRKEGQNVTLSCEQNLNHDAMYWYRQDPGQGLRLIYYSQIVNDFQKGDIAEGYSVSREKKESFPLTVTSAQKNPTAFYLCASSISQGGNEQFFGPGTRLTVL.

Of note for this clone: No conserved phenylalanine or tryptophan ends this CDR3, so it is likely a read error. It is unclear where the CDR3 begins or ends on the DNA, so no DNA is shown, and the CDR3 is as TCRdb lists it. The CDR3: CATSDLRGTGV. The rearrangement joins TRBV24-1 to TRBJ1-1; TRBD1 reflects the table's D call only, with no check against the DNA. Both ends counted, the CDR3 spans 11 residues. Germline V CDR1 and CDR2: KGHDR, SFDVKD.

The J gene is TRBJ2-5, the V gene TRBV3-1 (or the pseudogene TRBV3-2); TRBD1 aligns across 8 bases. Per germline, CDR1 LGHDT and CDR2 YNNKEL (reference sequence). The CDR3 runs 17 residues. V gave up 2 bases and J gave up 4 bases; unmatched junction bases: 12. The CDR3 region is CASSQISQGANVETQYF. CDR3 in DNA: TGTGCCAGCAGCCAAATTTCGCAGGGGGCTAATGTAGAGACCCAGTACTTC.

The chain employs TRBV10-2 and TRBJ2-2; D not certain. CDR1 and CDR2 (germline): WSHSY, SAAADI. V was shortened by 5 bases and J by 1 base, with 8 bases between the two germline ends. CDR3 length: 14 residues. Here the CDR3 reads CASSPYRNTGELFF. The DNA of the CDR3 is TGCGCCAGCAGTCCTTACAGGAACACCGGGGAGCTGTTTTTT.

The DNA for the CDR3 is TGTGCCTGGAGTTGGCATTCCTACGAGCAGTACTTC. Protein product: CAWSWHSYEQYF. This chain connects TRBV30 to TRBJ2-7; D is unclear. Germline CDR1 reads GTSNPN; CDR2 reads SVGIG (reference sequence). The length of the CDR3 is 12 residues. Trimming pared 2 bases from V and 1 base from J, leaving 6 bases between.

The gene calls are TRBV11-3 and TRBJ2-1, with 9 bases lining up with TRBD2. Germline loops: CDR1 SGHNT, CDR2 YENEEA. CDR3 length equals 14 residues. J was trimmed by 8 bases and V by 0 bases; bases with no gene match: 2. The CDR3: CASSLEAGGHEQFF. The CDR3 DNA sequence: TGTGCCAGCAGCTTAGAAGCGGGGGGTCATGAGCAGTTCTTC.

This clone occurred a few times. The chain has TRBV7-9 and TRBJ1-2; D gene unclear. The CDR3 length is 13 residues. Germline-derived CDR1 and CDR2 are SEHNR and FQNEAQ (reference sequence). V was cut by 1 base and J by 5 bases, with 8 bases left in between. CDR3 coding DNA: TGTGCCAGCAGCTTAGACTACGGGTATGGCTACACCTTC. This sequence encodes CASSLDYGYGYTF.

V gene TRBV5-6 combines with J gene TRBJ2-5; 9 positions agree with TRBD2. The CDR3 loop spans 16 amino acids. V lost 0 bases and J lost 5; bases outside the gene matches: 8. Germline CDR1 is SGHDT and CDR2 is YYEEEE. The CDR3 reads CASSLGGGGARETQYF. Here the CDR3 DNA reads TGTGCCAGCAGCTTGGGAGGCGGGGGGGCCAGGGAGACCCAGTACTTC.

V and J are TRBV30 and TRBJ1-2; TRBD1 might be the D (5 bases). The CDR3 is 13 residues long. Trimming took off 0 bases at V and 8 bases at J, with 13 bases between the two ends. Germline CDR1 and CDR2: GTSNPN and SVGIG (reference sequence). CDR3 region: CAWSVGVSTGYTF. CDR3 DNA: TGTGCCTGGAGTGTAGGGGTTTCGACGGGCTACACCTTC. The entire variable domain, with the rest obtained from reference TRBV30 and TRBJ1-2, is as follows: SQTIHQWPATLVQPVGSPLSLECTVEGTSNPNLYWYRQAAGRGLQLLFYSVGIGQISSEVPQNLSASRPQDRQFILSSKKLLLSDSGFYLCAWSVGVSTGYTFGSGTRLTVV.

A single count supports this clone. The chain uses TRBV11-3 and TRBJ1-1; unclear D gene. V was pared by 0 bases and J by 1 base, with 9 bases between. This CDR3 has 15 amino acids. Germline V CDR1 and CDR2: SGHNT, YENEEA. The CDR3: CASSLDSGANTEAFF. CDR3 in DNA: TGTGCCAGCAGCTTAGATAGTGGAGCGAACACTGAAGCTTTCTTT.

The sample holds one count of this clone. This rearrangement joins TRBV5-4 to TRBJ2-2; D not certain. The CDR3 extends over 12 amino acids. V lost 4 bases to trimming and J lost 7 bases, with 8 bases between them. The germline CDR1 and CDR2 sequences are SGHNT and YYREEE (reference sequence). Here the CDR3 reads CASSLYLGELFF. DNA for the CDR3: TGTGCCAGCAGCCTTTATCTCGGGGAGCTGTTTTTT.

This clone was detected a few times. The chain carries TRBV19 and TRBJ2-7; a weak D match, TRBD2 (5 bases). V was pared by 3 bases and J by 0 bases, with 15 bases between. Per germline, CDR1 LNHDA and CDR2 SQIVND (reference sequence). The CDR3 has 16 residues. The CDR3 DNA reads as TGTGCCAGTAGTATCGGGTCGGCGGGCGCCTCCTACGAGCAGTACTTC. Protein sequence: CASSIGSAGASYEQYF.

The V and J genes are TRBV10-3 and TRBJ1-3; D call uncertain. V was clipped by 6 bases and J by 4 bases, with 10 bases between them. Germline CDR1 is ENHRY and CDR2 is SYGVKD. The CDR3 is made up of 13 amino acids. DNA of the CDR3: TGTGCCATCAGCAGTATGGCAGGAAACACCATATATTTT. This gives the protein CAISSMAGNTIYF.

The chain couples TRBV6-5 to TRBJ1-2; the D is unclear. The CDR3 contains 13 residues. The ends were cut back, 7 bases at V and 2 bases at J, with 11 bases in the middle. CDR1 is MNHEY and CDR2 is SVGAGI in the germline V gene. CDR3 DNA sequence: TGTGCCAGCATGGTGGCTTTAAACTATGGCTACACCTTC. Its translation: CASMVALNYGYTF.

The chain combines TRBV5-6 with TRBJ2-3; D is unclear. V dropped 4 bases and J dropped 0 bases, with 9 bases sitting between them. The CDR3 length is 14 residues. Germline values: CDR1 SGHDT, CDR2 YYEEEE. The CDR3 loop reads CASSPGASTDTQYF. CDR3 coding DNA: TGTGCCAGCAGCCCCGGAGCTAGCACAGATACGCAGTATTTT.